Listed below are T cell receptor beta chains from one sample, sequenced in a study of T cells in localized non-small cell lung cancer. TCRdb keeps only in-frame clones here, not all; method: immunoSEQ multiplex PCR. Among about 40,000 clones listed, around 86% were seen once. The source was peripheral blood, collected before any cancer treatment. These receptors all come from a man aged 18 to 49 with stage I lung adenocarcinoma. The CDR3 runs from the conserved cysteine through the conserved F or W. A D gene is named only where the DNA matches it firmly. Not every row has a clone size; where given, it reads once, few, many or a size class.

>NA|TRBV5-4|TRBJ1-4|NA
TGTGCCAGCAGCGTCCCCTCGGCGGGGGGGAATGAAAAACTGTTTTTT
CASSVPSAGGNEKLFF
>NA|TRBV30|TRBJ2-1|TRBD2
TGTGCCTGGAGTGCCGGGGGGGCCCACAATGAGCAGTTCTTC
CAWSAGGAHNEQFF
>NA|TRBV4-1|TRBJ1-1|NA
TGCGCCAGCAGCCAAGGGACCGGGGCTGGGGACACTGAAGCTTTCTTT
CASSQGTGAGDTEAFF
>once|TRBV5-3|TRBJ2-1|NA
TGTGCCAGAAGCTTGGAAGGCAGCTCCTACAATGAGCAGTTCTTC
CARSLEGSSYNEQFF
>NA|TRBV4-3|TRBJ2-3|NA
TGCGCCAGCAGCCAAGATCTGGGGGCGTCTAGCACAGATACGCAGTATTTT
CASSQDLGASSTDTQYF
>NA|TRBV9|TRBJ2-1|TRBD2
TGTGCCAGCAGCGTTAGCGGGGGGACCCACAATGAGCAGTTCTTC
CASSVSGGTHNEQFF
>NA|TRBV6-1|TRBJ1-2|NA
TGTGCCAGCAGTGAAGTGATCAAAGCCTATGGCTACACCTTC
CASSEVIKAYGYTF
>once|TRBV6-1|TRBJ2-2|TRBD1
TGTGCCAGTTCCCAGAACGAGGGGGCAGGCGGGGAGCTGTTTTTT
CASSQNEGAGGELFF
>once|TRBV5-1|TRBJ2-7|TRBD2
TGCGCCAGCAGCTACGGGGGGTACTCCTACGAGCAGTACTTC
CASSYGGYSYEQYF
>few|TRBV19|TRBJ2-1|NA
TGTGCCAGTAGTATAGTCGGAGACCCAGGAGACAATGAGCAGTTCTTC
CASSIVGDPGDNEQFF
>NA|TRBV20-1|TRBJ2-1|NA
TGCAGTGGCCTAAATATGGGTGAGCAGTTCTTC
CSGLNMGEQFF
>NA|TRBV7-9|TRBJ1-5|TRBD1
TGTGCCAGCAGCGCAGGCATTGGACAGGCTGGGGGTCCCCAGCATTTT
CASSAGIGQAGGPQHF
>NA|TRBV7-8|TRBJ1-2|TRBD1
TGTGCCAGCAGCGCGGACAGGGCCAGCTTCTATGGCTACACCTTC
CASSADRASFYGYTF
>NA|TRBV4-1|TRBJ2-7|TRBD1
TGCGCCAGCAGCCCGACAGGGTTCGGGACCTACGAGCAGTACTTC
CASSPTGFGTYEQYF
>NA|TRBV2|TRBJ2-7|NA
TGTGCCAGCAGTGTCGGGCCCTACGAGCAGTACTTC
CASSVGPYEQYF
>once|TRBV7-2|TRBJ1-1|NA
TGTGCCAGCAGCTTACAGGGGAACACTGAAGCTTTCTTT
CASSLQGNTEAFF
>NA|TRBV4-1|TRBJ2-1|TRBD2
TGCGCCAGCAGCCAAGACACCAGCGGGGGGGCGATTCCCCACAATGAGCAGTTCTTC
CASSQDTSGGAIPHNEQFF
>NA|TRBV7-8|TRBJ1-3|NA
TGTGCCAGCAGCTTAGCGACAGACTCTGGAAACACCATATATTTT
CASSLATDSGNTIYF
>NA|TRBV5-1|TRBJ2-1|TRBD2
TGCGCCAGCAGCTCGACCGCGGGGGGCTTTTACAATGAGCAGTTCTTC
CASSSTAGGFYNEQFF
>NA|TRBV30|TRBJ1-5|TRBD1
TGTGCCTGGACAGGGGGCTTGGGGCAGCCCCAGCATTTT
CAWTGGLGQPQHF
>NA|TRBV4-3|TRBJ1-5|NA
TGCGCCAGCAGGCCCAATCAGCCCCAGCATTTT
CASRPNQPQHF
>NA|TRBV6-1|TRBJ2-2|TRBD2
TGTGCGGGGGAGGGTAGGACCGGGGAGCTGTTTTTT
CAGEGRTGELFF
>NA|TRBV11-1|TRBJ1-2|NA
TGTGCCAGCAGCTCGCCGGGTCTCTCGAACTATGGCTACACCTTC
CASSSPGLSNYGYTF
>NA|TRBV4-2|TRBJ2-7|TRBD1
TGTGCCAGCAGCCAAGCGACCACAGGGGGGAACGAGCAGTACTTC
CASSQATTGGNEQYF
>NA|TRBV27|TRBJ1-2|NA
TGTGCCAGCAGTTTTAGGAGCCCCAACTATGGCTACACCTTC
CASSFRSPNYGYTF
>NA|TRBV5-1|TRBJ1-1|NA
TGCGCCAGCAGCTATGACGAACAAATCTTT
CASSYDEQIF
>NA|TRBV4-2|TRBJ2-3|TRBD2
TGTGCCAGCAGCCAAGATCGGGGAGGGACCGGGGGTACGCAGTATTTT
CASSQDRGGTGGTQYF
>NA|TRBV6-5|TRBJ2-7|TRBD1
TGTGCCAGCAGTGTCGGACAGGGGGGGTACGAGCAGTACTTC
CASSVGQGGYEQYF
>few|TRBV6-6|TRBJ1-5|NA
TGTGCCAGCAAGGACGGTGCAGGGGGCAATCAGCCCCAGCATTTT
CASKDGAGGNQPQHF
>NA|TRBV5-1|TRBJ1-4|NA
TGCGCCAGCAGCTTTACGGCCACAACTAATGAAAAACTGTTTTTT
CASSFTATTNEKLFF
>NA|TRBV19|TRBJ1-4|NA
TGTGCCAGTAGTGTACTCAGGGATGAAAAACTGTTTTTT
CASSVLRDEKLFF
>NA|TRBV27|TRBJ1-1|NA
TGTGCCAGCAGTTTATTAGGGGCCAGCATCAACACTGAAGCTTTCTTT
CASSLLGASINTEAFF
>NA|TRBV28|TRBJ1-4|NA
TGTGCCAGCAGTTTCCCGACAGTCTCTGGGGATGAAAAACTGTTTTTT
CASSFPTVSGDEKLFF
>NA|TRBV6-1|TRBJ2-1|TRBD2
TGTGCCAGCAGTGAAGGGGTCAAGCGGGGGTATGTCTACAATGAGCAGTTCTTC
CASSEGVKRGYVYNEQFF
>NA|TRBV27|TRBJ1-2|TRBD1
TGTGCCAGCAGTCCCGGTGGACAGGTCTATGGCTACACCTTC
CASSPGGQVYGYTF
>NA|TRBV6-6|TRBJ1-2|NA
TGTGCCAGCAGTTACGGGCAGGGGAACTATGGCTACACCTTC
CASSYGQGNYGYTF
>NA|TRBV7-3|TRBJ2-7|NA
TGTGCCAGCAGCTTATCGGGGACCTCCTACGAGCAGTACTTC
CASSLSGTSYEQYF
>NA|TRBV5-8|TRBJ1-2|NA
TGTGCCAGCAGCTTGGATGGGGGGAGGGACTATGGCTACACCTTC
CASSLDGGRDYGYTF
>NA|TRBV7-2|TRBJ1-2|NA
TGTGCCAGCAGCTTTCGACAGTATGGCTACACCTTC
CASSFRQYGYTF
>NA|TRBV11-2|TRBJ1-2|TRBD1
TGTGCCAGCAGCGGGGGACAGGGAACTTATGGCTACACCTTC
CASSGGQGTYGYTF
>NA|TRBV7-9|TRBJ1-4|NA
TGTGCCAGCAGCCAAGTAGGAAGGTCGACTGAAAAACTGTTTTTT
CASSQVGRSTEKLFF
>once|TRBV21-1|TRBJ1-2|NA
TGTGCCAGCAGCAAAAAGTCACAGATCTTCTTC
CASSKKSQIFF
>NA|TRBV25-1|TRBJ1-4|NA
TGTGCCAGCGGCCAGGCAGCAACTAATGAAAAACTGTTTTTT
CASGQAATNEKLFF
>NA|TRBV30|TRBJ2-2|NA
TGTGCCTGGCAAAGGCAGGGAGACACCGGGGAGCTGTTTTTT
CAWQRQGDTGELFF
>NA|TRBV7-6|TRBJ1-6|NA
TGTGCCAGCAGCTCGGATTCGGCTAGTTCCTCCTATAATTCACCCCTCCACTTT
CASSSDSASSSYNSPLHF
>NA|TRBV10-3|TRBJ1-1|NA
TGTGCCATCAGTGAGTCGGAGACTGAAGCTTTCTTT
CAISESETEAFF
>NA|TRBV7-6|TRBJ2-7|TRBD2
TGTGCCAGCAGCTTAGTCGGCGGTGCGGGGGTGAACGAGCAGTACTTC
CASSLVGGAGVNEQYF
>NA|TRBV19|TRBJ2-2|NA
TGTGCCAGTAGACTTAGACCCCTAGTTTCTGACCCTTCGAACACCGGGGAGCTGTTTTTT
CASRLRPLVSDPSNTGELFF
>NA|TRBV7-2|TRBJ1-6|TRBD1
TGTGCCAGCAGCTTAGTGGGACAGACAAATTCACCCCTCCACTTT
CASSLVGQTNSPLHF
>NA|TRBV4-2|TRBJ2-7|NA
TGTGCCAGCAGCCCCTTAGGAGGGGACACCCTCTCCTACGAGCAGTACTTC
CASSPLGGDTLSYEQYF
>NA|TRBV2|TRBJ2-3|TRBD1
TGTGCCAGCAGACTACCGACAGGGGGAACAGATACGCAGTATTTT
CASRLPTGGTDTQYF